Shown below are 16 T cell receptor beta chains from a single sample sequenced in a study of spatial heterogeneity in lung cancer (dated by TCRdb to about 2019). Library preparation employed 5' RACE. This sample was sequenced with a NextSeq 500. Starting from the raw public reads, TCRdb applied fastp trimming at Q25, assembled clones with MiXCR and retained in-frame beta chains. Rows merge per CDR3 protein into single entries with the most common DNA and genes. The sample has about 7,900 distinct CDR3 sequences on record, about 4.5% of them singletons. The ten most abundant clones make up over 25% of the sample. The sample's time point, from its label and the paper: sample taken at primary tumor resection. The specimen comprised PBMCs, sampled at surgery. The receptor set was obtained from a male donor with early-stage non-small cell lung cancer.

The CDR3 spells CASTLLSGTRYNEQFF. Here the CDR3 DNA reads TGTGCCAGCACCCTCCTGAGCGGAACCCGTTACAATGAGCAGTTCTTC. The chain combines TRBV6-1 with TRBJ2-1, with a possible D match to TRBD2 (5 bases). This CDR3 region has 16 residues. Between the trimmed V and J ends, which lost 7 bases and 4 bases, there was a span of 20 bases. From germline, CDR1 is MNHNS and CDR2 SASEGT.

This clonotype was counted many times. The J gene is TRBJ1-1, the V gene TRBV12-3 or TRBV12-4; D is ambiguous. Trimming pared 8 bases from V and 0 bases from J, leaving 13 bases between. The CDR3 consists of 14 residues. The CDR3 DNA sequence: TGTGCCAGCGGGTTCCAGAAAATGAACACTGAAGCTTTCTTT. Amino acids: CASGFQKMNTEAFF.

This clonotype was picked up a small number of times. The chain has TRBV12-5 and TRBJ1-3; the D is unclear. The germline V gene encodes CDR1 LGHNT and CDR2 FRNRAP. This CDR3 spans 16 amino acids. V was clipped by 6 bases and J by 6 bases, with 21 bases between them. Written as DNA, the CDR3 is TGTGCTAGTGGCTCCTCCTCACCGGGTATTGTAAACACCATATATTTT. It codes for CASGSSSPGIVNTIYF.

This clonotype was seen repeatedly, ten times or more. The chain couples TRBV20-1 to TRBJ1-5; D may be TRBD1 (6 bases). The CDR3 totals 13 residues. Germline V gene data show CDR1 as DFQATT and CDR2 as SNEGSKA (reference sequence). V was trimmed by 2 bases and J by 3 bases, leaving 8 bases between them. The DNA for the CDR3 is TGCAGTGCTAGATCAGGGGCCAATCAGCCCCAGCATTTT. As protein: CSARSGANQPQHF.

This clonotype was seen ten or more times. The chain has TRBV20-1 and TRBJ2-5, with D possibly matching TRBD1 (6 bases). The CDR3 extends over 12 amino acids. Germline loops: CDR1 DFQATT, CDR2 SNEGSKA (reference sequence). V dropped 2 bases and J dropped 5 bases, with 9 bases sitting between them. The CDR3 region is CSARQGSETQYF. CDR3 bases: TGCAGTGCTAGACAGGGGTCCGAGACCCAGTACTTC.

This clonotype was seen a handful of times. CDR3 residues: CAISAVGADNQPQHF. The CDR3 DNA follows: TGTGCCATCAGCGCCGTGGGGGCAGATAATCAGCCCCAGCATTTT. The V and J genes are TRBV10-3 and TRBJ1-5; TRBD1 might be the D (6 bases). V lost 6 bases, J lost 4 bases, and 16 bases lay in between. Germline CDR1 reads ENHRY; CDR2 reads SYGVKD. There are 15 residues in the CDR3.

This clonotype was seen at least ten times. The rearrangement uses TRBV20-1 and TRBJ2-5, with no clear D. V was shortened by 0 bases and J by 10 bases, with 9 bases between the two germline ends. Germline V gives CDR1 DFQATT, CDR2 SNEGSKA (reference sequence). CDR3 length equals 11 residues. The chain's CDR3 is CSARDISHQYF. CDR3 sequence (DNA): TGCAGTGCTAGAGATATCTCCCACCAGTACTTC.

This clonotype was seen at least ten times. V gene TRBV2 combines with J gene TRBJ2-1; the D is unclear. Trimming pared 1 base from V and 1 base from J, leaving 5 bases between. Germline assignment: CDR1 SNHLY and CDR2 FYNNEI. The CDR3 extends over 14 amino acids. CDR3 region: CASSEGVSYNEQFF. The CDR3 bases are TGTGCCAGCAGTGAAGGTGTTTCCTACAATGAGCAGTTCTTC.

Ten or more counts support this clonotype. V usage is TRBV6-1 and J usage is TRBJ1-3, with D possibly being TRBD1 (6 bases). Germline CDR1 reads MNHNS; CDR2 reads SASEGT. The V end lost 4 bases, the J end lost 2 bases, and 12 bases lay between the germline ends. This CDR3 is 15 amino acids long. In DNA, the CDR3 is TGTGCCAGCAGTGCTAACAGGGCGACTGGAAACACCATATATTTT. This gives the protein CASSANRATGNTIYF.

CDR3 residues: CASSPGGNWDSPLHF. DNA of the CDR3: TGTGCCAGCAGCCCAGGGGGCAATTGGGATTCACCCCTCCACTTT. This rearrangement joins TRBV12-3 or TRBV12-4 to TRBJ1-6; 8 bases map to TRBD1. With V trimmed by 6 bases and J by 8 bases, 9 bases remained unmatched. This CDR3 has 15 amino acids.

In DNA, the CDR3 is TGTGCCAGCTCCTCGGACGGATTTAACGAGCAGTACTTC. It codes for CASSSDGFNEQYF. V gene TRBV27 combines with J gene TRBJ2-7, with D hard to call. CDR3 length: 13 residues. Germline V gene data show CDR1 as MNHEY and CDR2 as SMNVEV (reference sequence). The germline V and J ends were trimmed by 8 bases and 5 bases, with 16 bases remaining between them.

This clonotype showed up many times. For the CDR3, the DNA is TGTGCCAGCAGACACAGGAGTAGCACAGATACGCAGTATTTT. It is translated as CASRHRSSTDTQYF. The chain recombines TRBV2 with TRBJ2-3; perhaps TRBD1 as D (5 bases). V was cut by 6 bases and J by 0 bases, with 10 bases left in between. Germline values: CDR1 SNHLY, CDR2 FYNNEI. The CDR3 has 14 amino acids.

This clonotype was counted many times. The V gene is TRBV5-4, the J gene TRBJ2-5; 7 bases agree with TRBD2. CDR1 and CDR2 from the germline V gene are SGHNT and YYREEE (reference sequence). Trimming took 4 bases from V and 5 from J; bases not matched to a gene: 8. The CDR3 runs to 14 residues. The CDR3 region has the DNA TGTGCCAGCAGCCTCCGACTAGCATCCGAGACCCAGTACTTC. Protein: CASSLRLASETQYF.

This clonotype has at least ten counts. The CDR3 region is CASSLRTGGNQPQHF. The DNA for the CDR3 is TGTGCCAGCAGCTTAAGGACAGGGGGGAATCAGCCCCAGCATTTT. V is TRBV7-2 and J is TRBJ1-5, with TRBD1 matching over 10 bases. This CDR3 contains 15 residues. With 2 bases clipped from V and 4 bases from J, the junction kept 2 bases outside the gene matches. Germline loops: CDR1 SGHTA, CDR2 FQGNSA. Full variable domain (rest looked up from reference TRBV7-2 and TRBJ1-5): GAGVSQSPSNKVTEKGKDVELRCDPISGHTALYWYRQSLGQGLEFLIYFQGNSAPDKSGLPSDRFSAERTGGSVSTLTIQRTQQEDSAVYLCASSLRTGGNQPQHFGDGTRLSIL.

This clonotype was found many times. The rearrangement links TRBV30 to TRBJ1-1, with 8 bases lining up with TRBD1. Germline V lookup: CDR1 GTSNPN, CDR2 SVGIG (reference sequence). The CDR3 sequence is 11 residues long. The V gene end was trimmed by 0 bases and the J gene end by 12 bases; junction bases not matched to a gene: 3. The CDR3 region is CAWSVDRATFF. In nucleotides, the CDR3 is TGTGCCTGGAGTGTGGACAGGGCAACTTTCTTT.

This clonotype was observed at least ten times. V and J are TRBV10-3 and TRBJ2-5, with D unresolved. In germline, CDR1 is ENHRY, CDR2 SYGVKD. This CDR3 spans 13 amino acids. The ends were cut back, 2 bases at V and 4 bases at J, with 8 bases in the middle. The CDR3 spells CAISERAGETQYF. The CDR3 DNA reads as TGTGCCATCAGTGAGAGGGCAGGAGAGACCCAGTACTTC.